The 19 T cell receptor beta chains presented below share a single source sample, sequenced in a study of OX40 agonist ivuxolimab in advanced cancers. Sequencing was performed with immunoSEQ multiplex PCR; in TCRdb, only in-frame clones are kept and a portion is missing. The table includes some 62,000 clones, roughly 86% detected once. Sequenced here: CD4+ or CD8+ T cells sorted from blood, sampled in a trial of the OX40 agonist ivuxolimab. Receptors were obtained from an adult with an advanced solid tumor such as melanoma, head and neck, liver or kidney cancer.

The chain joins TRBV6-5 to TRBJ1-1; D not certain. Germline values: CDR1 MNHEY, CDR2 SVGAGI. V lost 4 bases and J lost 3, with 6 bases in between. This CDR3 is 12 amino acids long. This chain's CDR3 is CASSSWDTEAFF. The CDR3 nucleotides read TGTGCCAGCAGTTCGTGGGACACTGAAGCTTTCTTT.

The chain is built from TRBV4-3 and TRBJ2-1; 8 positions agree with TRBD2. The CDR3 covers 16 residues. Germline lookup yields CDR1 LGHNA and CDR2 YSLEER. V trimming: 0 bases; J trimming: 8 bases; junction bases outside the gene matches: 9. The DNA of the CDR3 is TGCGCCAGCAGCCAAGATGGGGTAGCGGGGAGAGATGAGCAGTTCTTC. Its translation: CASSQDGVAGRDEQFF.

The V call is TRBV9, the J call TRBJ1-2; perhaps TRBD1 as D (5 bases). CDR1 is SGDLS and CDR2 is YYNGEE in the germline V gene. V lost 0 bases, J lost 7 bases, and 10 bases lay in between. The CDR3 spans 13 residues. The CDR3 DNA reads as TGTGCCAGCAGCGTAGGGGACGTGGGTGGCTACACCTTC. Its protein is CASSVGDVGGYTF.

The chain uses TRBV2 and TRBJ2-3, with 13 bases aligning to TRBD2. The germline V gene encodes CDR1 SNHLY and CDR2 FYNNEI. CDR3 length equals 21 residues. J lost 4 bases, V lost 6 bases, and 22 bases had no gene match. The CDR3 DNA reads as TGTGCCAGCAGCCTACGACGCCGACTAGCGGGGGGAACTTCCCAACCAGATACGCAGTATTTT. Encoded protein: CASSLRRRLAGGTSQPDTQYF.

CDR3 loop: CASTGGTGDTGELFF. CDR3 DNA: TGTGCCAGCACCGGGGGGACAGGTGACACCGGGGAGCTGTTTTTT. This rearrangement joins TRBV11-3 to TRBJ2-2, with D possibly matching TRBD1 (8 bases). The CDR3 has 15 residues. The V and J ends lost 7 bases and 3 bases respectively, with 15 bases between them. From germline, CDR1 is SGHNT and CDR2 YENEEA.

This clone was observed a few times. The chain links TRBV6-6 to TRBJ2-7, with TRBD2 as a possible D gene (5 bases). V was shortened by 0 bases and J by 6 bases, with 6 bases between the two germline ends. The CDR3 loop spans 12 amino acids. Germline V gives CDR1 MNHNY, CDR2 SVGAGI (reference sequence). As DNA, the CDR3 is TGTGCCAGCAGTTACTCCGGGGTCGAGCAGTACTTC. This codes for CASSYSGVEQYF.

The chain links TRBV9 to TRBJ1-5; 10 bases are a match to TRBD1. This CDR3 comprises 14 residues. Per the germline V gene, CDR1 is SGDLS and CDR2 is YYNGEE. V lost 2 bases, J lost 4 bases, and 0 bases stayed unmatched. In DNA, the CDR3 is TGTGCCAGCAGCGTGGGACAGGGGAATCAGCCCCAGCATTTT. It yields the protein CASSVGQGNQPQHF.

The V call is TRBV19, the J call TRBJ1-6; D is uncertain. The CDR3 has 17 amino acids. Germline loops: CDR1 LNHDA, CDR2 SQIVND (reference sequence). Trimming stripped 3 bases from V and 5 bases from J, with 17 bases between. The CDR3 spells CASSMSITSSNNSPLHF. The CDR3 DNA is TGTGCCAGTAGTATGAGCATAACGTCGAGTAATAATTCACCCCTCCACTTT.

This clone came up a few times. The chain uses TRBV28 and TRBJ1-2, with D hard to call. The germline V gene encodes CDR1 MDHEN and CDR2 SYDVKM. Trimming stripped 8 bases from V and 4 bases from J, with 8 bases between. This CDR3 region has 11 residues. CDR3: CASAGIYGYTF. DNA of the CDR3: TGTGCCAGCGCAGGAATCTATGGCTACACCTTC.

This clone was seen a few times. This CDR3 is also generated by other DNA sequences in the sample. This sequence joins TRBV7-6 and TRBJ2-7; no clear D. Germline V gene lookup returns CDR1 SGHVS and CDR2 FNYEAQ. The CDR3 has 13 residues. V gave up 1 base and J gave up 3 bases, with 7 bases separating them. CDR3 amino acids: CASSLGPNYEQYF. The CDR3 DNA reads TGTGCCAGCAGCTTAGGGCCTAACTACGAGCAGTACTTC.

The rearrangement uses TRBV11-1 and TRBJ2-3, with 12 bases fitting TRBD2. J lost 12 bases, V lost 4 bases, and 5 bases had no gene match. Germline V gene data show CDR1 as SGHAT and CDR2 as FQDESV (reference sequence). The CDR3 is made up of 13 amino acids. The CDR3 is CASSSLAGGPQYF. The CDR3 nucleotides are TGTGCCAGCAGCTCACTAGCGGGAGGCCCCCAGTATTTT.

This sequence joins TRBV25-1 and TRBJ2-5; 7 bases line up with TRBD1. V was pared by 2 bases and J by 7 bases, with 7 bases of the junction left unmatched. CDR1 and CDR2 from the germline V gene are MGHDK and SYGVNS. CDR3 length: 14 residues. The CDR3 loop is CASSEQLQGRTQYF. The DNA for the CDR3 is TGTGCCAGCAGTGAACAGTTACAGGGGAGGACCCAGTACTTC.

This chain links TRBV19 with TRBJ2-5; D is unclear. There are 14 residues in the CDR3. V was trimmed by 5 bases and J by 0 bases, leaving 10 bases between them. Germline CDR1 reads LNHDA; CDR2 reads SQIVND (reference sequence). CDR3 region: CASSRRRNQETQYF. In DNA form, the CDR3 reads TGTGCCAGTAGTCGACGGCGTAACCAAGAGACCCAGTACTTC.

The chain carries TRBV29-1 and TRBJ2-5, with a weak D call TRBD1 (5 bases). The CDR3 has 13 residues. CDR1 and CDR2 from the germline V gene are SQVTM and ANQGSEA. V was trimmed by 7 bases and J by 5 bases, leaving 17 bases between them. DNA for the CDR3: TGCAGCGCCCAGGGAAGGGAACTGGAGACCCAGTACTTC. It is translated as CSAQGRELETQYF.

CDR3 sequence (DNA): TGTGCCAGCAGGGGGGACAGAACCTACGAGCAGTACTTC. Translating gives CASRGDRTYEQYF. This rearrangement joins TRBV6-6 to TRBJ2-7, with TRBD1 matching 7 bases. The CDR3 is 13 residues long. CDR1 is MNHNY and CDR2 is SVGAGI in the germline V gene (reference sequence). The junction had 4 bases not matched to a gene; V was cut back by 6 bases and J by 2 bases.

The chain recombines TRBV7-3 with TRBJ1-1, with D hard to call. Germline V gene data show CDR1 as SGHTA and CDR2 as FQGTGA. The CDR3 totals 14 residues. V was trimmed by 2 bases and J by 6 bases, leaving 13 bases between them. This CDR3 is CASSLEYLGSEAFF. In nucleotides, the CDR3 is TGTGCCAGCAGCTTAGAGTATTTGGGATCTGAAGCTTTCTTT.

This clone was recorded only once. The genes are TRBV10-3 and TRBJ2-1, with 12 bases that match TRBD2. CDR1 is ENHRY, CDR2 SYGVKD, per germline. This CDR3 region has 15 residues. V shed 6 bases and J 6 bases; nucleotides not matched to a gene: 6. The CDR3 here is CAISEGLAGRNEQFF. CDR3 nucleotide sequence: TGTGCCATCAGCGAGGGACTAGCGGGTCGCAATGAGCAGTTCTTC.

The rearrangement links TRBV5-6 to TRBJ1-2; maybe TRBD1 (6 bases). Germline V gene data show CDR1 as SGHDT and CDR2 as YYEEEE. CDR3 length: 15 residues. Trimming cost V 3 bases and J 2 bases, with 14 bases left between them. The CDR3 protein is CASSSPRGANYGYTF. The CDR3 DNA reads TGTGCCAGCAGCTCCCCTCGGGGGGCGAACTATGGCTACACCTTC.

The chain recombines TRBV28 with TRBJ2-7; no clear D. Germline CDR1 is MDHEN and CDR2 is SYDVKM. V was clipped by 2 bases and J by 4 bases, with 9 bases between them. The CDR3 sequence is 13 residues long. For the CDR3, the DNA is TGTGCCAGCAGTTTAACTGCCTTGTACGAGCAGTACTTC. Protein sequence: CASSLTALYEQYF.